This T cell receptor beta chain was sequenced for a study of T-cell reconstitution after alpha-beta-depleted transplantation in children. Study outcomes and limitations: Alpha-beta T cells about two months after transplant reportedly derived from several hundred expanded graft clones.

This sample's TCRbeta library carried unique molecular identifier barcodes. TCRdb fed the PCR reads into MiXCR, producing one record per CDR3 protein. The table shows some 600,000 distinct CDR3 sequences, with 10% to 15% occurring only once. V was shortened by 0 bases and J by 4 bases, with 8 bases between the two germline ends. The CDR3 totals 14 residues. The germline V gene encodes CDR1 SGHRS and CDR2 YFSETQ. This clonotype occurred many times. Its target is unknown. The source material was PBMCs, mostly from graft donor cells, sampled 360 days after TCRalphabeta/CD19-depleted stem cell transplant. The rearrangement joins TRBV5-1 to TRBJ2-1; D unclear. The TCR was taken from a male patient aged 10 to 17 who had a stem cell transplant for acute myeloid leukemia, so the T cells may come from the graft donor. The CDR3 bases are TGCGCCAGCAGCTTGGTGCCCGGATACAATGAGCAGTTCTTC. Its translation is CASSLVPGYNEQFF.